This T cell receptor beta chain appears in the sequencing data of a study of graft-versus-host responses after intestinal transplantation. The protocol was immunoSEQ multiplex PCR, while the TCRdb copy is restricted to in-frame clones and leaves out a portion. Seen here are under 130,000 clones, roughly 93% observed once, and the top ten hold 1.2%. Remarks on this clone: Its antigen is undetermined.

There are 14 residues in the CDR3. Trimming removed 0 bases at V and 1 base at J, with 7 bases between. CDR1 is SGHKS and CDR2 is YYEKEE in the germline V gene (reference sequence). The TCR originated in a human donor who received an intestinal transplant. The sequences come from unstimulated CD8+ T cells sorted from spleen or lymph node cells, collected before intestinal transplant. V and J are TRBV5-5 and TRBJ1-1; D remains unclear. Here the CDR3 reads CASSLGQPNTEAFF. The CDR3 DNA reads TGTGCCAGCAGCTTGGGCCAGCCGAACACTGAAGCTTTCTTT.